Sequencing of this T cell receptor (beta chain) was carried out in a study of beta chain features in type 1 diabetes. Findings and limits, study-wide: A pattern of fewer insertions and more deletions at VDJ junctions was seen in type 1 diabetes patients.

The CDR3 has 15 residues. Per germline, CDR1 KGHSH and CDR2 LQKENI. What was sequenced were expressed TCRB transcripts, since all of the isolated RNA had been reverse transcribed. Each sample of naive, central memory or regulatory T cells had, on average, around 3.5 million reads. Method: immunoSEQ multiplex PCR; TCRdb's copy keeps in-frame clones and lacks some. The sample includes 850,000 to 900,000 clones, under 20% of them seen just once. About this clone itself: Antigen: not known.

The rearrangement uses TRBV18 and TRBJ2-5, with unresolved D. Near its end, the DNA agrees better with TRBJ2-7, so the J call may be wrong. The sequence was obtained from a woman under 30 in good health. Sequences were obtained from naive CD4+ T cells from blood. The CDR3: CASSPLPIRGNEQYF. CDR3 coding DNA: TGTGCCAGCTCACCCTTGCCCATCCGAGGTAACGAGCAGTACTTC.